Shown below are 18 T cell receptor beta chains from a single sample sequenced in a study of post-analysis software for immune sequencing data. The study, taken as a whole, reports: TRBV segments more frequent in patients than in controls numbered five and included TRBV5-6, TRBV5-1 and TRBV20-1.

Included in the TCR beta cDNA libraries were unique molecular identifiers. TCRdb reprocessed the PCR reads via MiXCR and lists one record per CDR3 protein. The data hold approximately 180,000 distinct CDR3 sequences, with 30% observed a single time. For these TCRs, the target antigens are not known. The sample was blood. The source of these receptors is a girl between 10 and 17 years old with multiple sclerosis.

This clonotype was seen at least ten times. V gene TRBV12-3 or TRBV12-4 combines with J gene TRBJ2-1; unclear D gene. This CDR3 is 14 amino acids long. Trimming cost V 7 bases and J 1 base, with 11 bases left between them. CDR3 bases: TGTGCCAGCATCAAACAGAAGTCCTACAATGAGCAGTTCTTC. Encoded protein: CASIKQKSYNEQFF.

In its sample, this clonotype was seen many times. The chain uses TRBV9 and TRBJ2-1; 8 bases fit TRBD2. From germline, CDR1 is SGDLS and CDR2 YYNGEE. J was trimmed by 8 bases and V by 4 bases; bases with no gene match: 5. This CDR3 has 13 amino acids. CDR3 sequence: CASSSEAGDEQFF. CDR3 DNA: TGTGCCAGCAGCTCCGAAGCGGGAGATGAGCAGTTCTTC.

V is TRBV10-2 and J is TRBJ1-5; no clear D. V dropped 1 base and J dropped 6 bases, with 7 bases sitting between them. The CDR3 is 13 amino acids. Per the germline V gene, CDR1 is WSHSY and CDR2 is SAAADI. CDR3 residues: CASSEWVSQPQHF. The DNA for the CDR3 is TGCGCCAGCAGTGAGTGGGTTTCTCAGCCCCAGCATTTT.

V and J are TRBV12-3 or TRBV12-4 and TRBJ1-1; a weak D match, TRBD1 (5 bases). V lost 5 bases to trimming and J lost 0 bases, with 13 bases between them. The CDR3 has 15 amino acids. The CDR3 sequence: CASSATGTVNTEAFF. CDR3 DNA sequence: TGTGCCAGCAGTGCTACCGGGACGGTGAACACTGAAGCTTTCTTT.

This clonotype was seen a handful of times. V is TRBV5-1 and J is TRBJ1-1, with D tentatively TRBD1 (6 bases). In germline, CDR1 is SGHRS, CDR2 YFSETQ. Between the trimmed V and J ends, which lost 4 bases and 5 bases, there was a span of 12 bases. The CDR3 has 13 amino acids. CDR3 bases: TGCGCCAGCAGCCCCGACAGGCCAACTGAAGCTTTCTTT. Its protein is CASSPDRPTEAFF. Full variable domain (rest looked up from reference TRBV5-1 and TRBJ1-1): KAGVTQTPRYLIKTRGQQVTLSCSPISGHRSVSWYQQTPGQGLQFLFEYFSETQRNKGNFPGRFSGRQFSNSRSEMNVSTLELGDSALYLCASSPDRPTEAFFGQGTRLTVV.

This chain connects TRBV18 to TRBJ2-3; D is undetermined. From germline, CDR1 is KGHSH and CDR2 LQKENI. Trimming shortened V by 2 bases and J by 1 base, and 13 bases separated the two germline ends. CDR3 length equals 16 residues. The CDR3 DNA sequence: TGTGCCAGCTCACCAAGAGAAGGAGAGGGCACAGATACGCAGTATTTT. As protein: CASSPREGEGTDTQYF.

This clonotype has just one count. One end of the junction fails to match germline, which may point to a read error. V and J are TRBV5-1 and TRBJ2-3; the D gene is possibly TRBD1 (5 bases). CDR3 length: 17 amino acids. The V gene's germline CDR1 is SGHRS and CDR2 YFSETQ. DNA of the CDR3: TGCGCCAGCAGCCCGACCGGGCAGCTTCTCCTCACAGGTACGCAGTATTTT. As protein: CASSPTGQLLLTGTQYF. Combining the CDR3 with reference TRBV5-1 and TRBJ2-3 gives the whole variable domain KAGVTQTPRYLIKTRGQQVTLSCSPISGHRSVSWYQQTPGQGLQFLFEYFSETQRNKGNFPGRFSGRQFSNSRSEMNVSTLELGDSALYLCASSPTGQLLLTGTQYFGPGTRLTVL.

The chain has TRBV2 and TRBJ2-1; 7 nucleotides agree with TRBD1. J gave up 8 bases and V 2 bases, and 6 bases lay outside the gene matches. Germline values: CDR1 SNHLY, CDR2 FYNNEI. The length of the CDR3 is 14 residues. In DNA, the CDR3 is TGTGCCAGCAGTGAAAGGGGGCAGGGCTATGAGCAGTTCTTC. Its protein product is CASSERGQGYEQFF. Variable domain in full (rest from reference TRBV2 and TRBJ2-1): EPEVTQTPSHQVTQMGQEVILRCVPISNHLYFYWYRQILGQKVEFLVSFYNNEISEKSEIFDDQFSVERPDGSNFTLKIRSTKLEDSAMYFCASSERGQGYEQFFGPGTRLTVL.

This clonotype was recorded at least ten times. The chain recombines TRBV20-1 with TRBJ1-2; weak D call: TRBD1 (6 bases). This CDR3 has 15 residues. V shed 5 bases and J shed 4 bases, with 20 bases lying between them. Germline V gives CDR1 DFQATT, CDR2 SNEGSKA (reference sequence). The DNA for the CDR3 is TGCAGTGCTTTCCCCCAGGGGAGGGGCGGCTATGGCTACACCTTC. This sequence encodes CSAFPQGRGGYGYTF.

This clonotype was found a few times. This sequence joins TRBV6-6 and TRBJ2-3, with a tentative D call TRBD1 (5 bases). Germline CDR1 MNHNY, CDR2 SVGAGI (reference sequence). The CDR3 runs 10 residues. The V end was cut by 9 bases, the J end by 6 bases, with 7 bases between. The CDR3 loop is CARGVDTQYF. The CDR3 DNA is TGTGCCAGAGGGGTGGATACGCAGTATTTT.

The chain employs TRBV11-2 and TRBJ1-1; no firm D call. This CDR3 has 11 amino acids. Germline CDR1 is SGHAT and CDR2 is FQNNGV. V lost 5 bases to trimming and J lost 10 bases, with 11 bases between them. The CDR3 nucleotides are TGTGCCAGCAGCCCACGGGAGGGAGCTTTCTTT. Its protein product is CASSPREGAFF.

This clonotype was found many times. The chain couples TRBV6-1 to TRBJ2-1; 10 bases fit TRBD2. Per germline, CDR1 MNHNS and CDR2 SASEGT. The junction had 6 bases not matched to a gene; V was cut back by 3 bases and J by 4 bases. CDR3 length: 16 amino acids. CDR3 DNA sequence: TGTGCCAGCAGTGAGTTTAGCGGGGGGAATTACAATGAGCAGTTCTTC. Translation: CASSEFSGGNYNEQFF.

This clonotype was seen ten or more times. This sequence joins TRBV9 and TRBJ2-5; D gene unclear. The V end was cut by 2 bases, the J end by 5 bases, with 13 bases between. CDR3 size: 14 residues. Germline V gives CDR1 SGDLS, CDR2 YYNGEE. The CDR3 DNA is TGTGCCAGCAGCGTTTCTTGGGATTGGGAGACCCAGTACTTC. As protein: CASSVSWDWETQYF.

A word on this clonotype: A much more abundant neighbour one base away suggests this may be a read error. This rearrangement joins TRBV29-1 to TRBJ1-1, with 8 bases lining up with TRBD1. This CDR3 spans 13 amino acids. Trimming took 4 bases from V and 3 from J; bases not matched to a gene: 4. CDR1 and CDR2 (germline): SQVTM, ANQGSEA. CDR3 region: CSVGLTGDTEAFF. DNA of the CDR3: TGCAGCGTTGGACTGACAGGGGACACTGAAGCTTTCTTT.

This clonotype was counted at least ten times. The V call is TRBV6-6, the J call TRBJ2-7, with TRBD2 identical over 13 bases. In germline, CDR1 is MNHNY, CDR2 SVGAGI (reference sequence). This CDR3 has 15 residues. The V and J ends lost 4 bases and 5 bases, in that order; junction bases with no gene match: 5. The CDR3 here is CASSSGLAGEDEQYF. The CDR3 bases are TGTGCCAGCAGTTCTGGACTAGCGGGAGAGGACGAGCAGTACTTC.

This clonotype was recorded many times. The chain joins TRBV11-2 to TRBJ1-2; tentative D call: TRBD1 (6 bases). The V gene's germline CDR1 is SGHAT and CDR2 FQNNGV. The V end was cut by 0 bases, the J end by 8 bases, with 7 bases between. The CDR3 runs to 12 residues. The DNA of the CDR3 is TGTGCCAGCAGCTTAGAGGACAGCGGCTACACCTTC. Protein: CASSLEDSGYTF.

This clonotype has ten or more counts. The chain joins TRBV12-3 or TRBV12-4 to TRBJ1-2; unclear D gene. Trimming removed 5 bases from V and 5 bases from J, with 9 bases in between. The CDR3 covers 12 residues. The CDR3 sequence: CASSPGSYGYTF. CDR3 nucleotide sequence: TGTGCCAGCAGTCCCGGATCTTATGGCTACACCTTC.

As to this clonotype: A much larger clone lies one base from this, so it may be a read error. The gene calls are TRBV10-3 and TRBJ2-3; 7 nucleotides match TRBD1. Germline V gene lookup returns CDR1 ENHRY and CDR2 SYGVKD. With 8 bases clipped from V and 3 bases from J, the junction kept 17 bases outside the gene matches. This CDR3 contains 17 residues. CDR3 sequence (DNA): TGTGCCATCTTGGTAATGACCCGGACAGGATTAACAGATACGCAGTATTTT. Protein sequence: CAILVMTRTGLTDTQYF.